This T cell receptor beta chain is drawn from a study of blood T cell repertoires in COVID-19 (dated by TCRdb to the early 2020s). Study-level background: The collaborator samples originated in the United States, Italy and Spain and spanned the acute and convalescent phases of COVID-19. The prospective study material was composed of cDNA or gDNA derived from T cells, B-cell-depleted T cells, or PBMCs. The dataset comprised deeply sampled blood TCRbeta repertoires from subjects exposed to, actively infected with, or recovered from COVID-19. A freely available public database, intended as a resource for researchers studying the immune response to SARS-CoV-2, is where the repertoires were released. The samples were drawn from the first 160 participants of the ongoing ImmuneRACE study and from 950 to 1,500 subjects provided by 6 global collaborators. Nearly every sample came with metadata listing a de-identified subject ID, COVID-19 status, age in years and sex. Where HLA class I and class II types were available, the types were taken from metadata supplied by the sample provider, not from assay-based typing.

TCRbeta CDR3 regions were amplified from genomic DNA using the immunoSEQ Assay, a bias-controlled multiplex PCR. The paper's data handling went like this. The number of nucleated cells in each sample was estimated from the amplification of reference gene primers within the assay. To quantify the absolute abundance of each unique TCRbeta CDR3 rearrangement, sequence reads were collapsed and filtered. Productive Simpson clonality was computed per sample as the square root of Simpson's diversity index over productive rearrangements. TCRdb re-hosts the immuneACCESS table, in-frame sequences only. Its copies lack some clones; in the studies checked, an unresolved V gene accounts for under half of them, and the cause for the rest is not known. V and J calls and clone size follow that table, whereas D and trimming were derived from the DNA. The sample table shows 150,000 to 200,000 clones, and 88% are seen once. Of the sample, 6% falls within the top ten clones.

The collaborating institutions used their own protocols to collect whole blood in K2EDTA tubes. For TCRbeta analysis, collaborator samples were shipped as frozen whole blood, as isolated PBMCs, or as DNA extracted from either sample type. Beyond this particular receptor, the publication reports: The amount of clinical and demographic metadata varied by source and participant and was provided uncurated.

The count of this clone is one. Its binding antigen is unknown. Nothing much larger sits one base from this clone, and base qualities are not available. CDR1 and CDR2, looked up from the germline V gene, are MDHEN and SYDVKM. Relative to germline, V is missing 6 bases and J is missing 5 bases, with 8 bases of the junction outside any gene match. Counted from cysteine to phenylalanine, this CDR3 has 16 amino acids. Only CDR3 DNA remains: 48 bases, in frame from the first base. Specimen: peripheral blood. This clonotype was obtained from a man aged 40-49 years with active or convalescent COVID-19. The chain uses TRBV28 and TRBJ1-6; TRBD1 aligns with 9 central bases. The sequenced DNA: TGTGCCAGCAGCCGACCTCGGGACAGGGATAATTCACCCCTCCACTTT. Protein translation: CASSRPRDRDNSPLHF.